These T cell receptor beta chains were read from a single sample in a study of Graves' ophthalmopathy and Graves' hyperthyroidism. TCRdb processed the multiplex PCR reads anew with MiXCR; each CDR3 protein has one entry. Of more than 300,000 distinct CDR3 sequences listed, about a sixth were seen once; the top ten hold roughly 2.4%. Specimen: peripheral blood. Source of these receptors: an adult woman with stable Graves' hyperthyroidism. The CDR3 runs from the conserved cysteine through the conserved F or W. Fields, in order: D gene, V gene, J gene, clone size, CDR3 protein, CDR3 DNA. A D gene is named only where the DNA matches it firmly. Clone size is shown for a subset of rows, as once, few, many or a class of expanded clone.

.,TRBV6-1,TRBJ1-1,many,CASSERRAEAFF,TGTGCCAGCAGTGAACGTAGGGCTGAAGCTTTCTTT
.,TRBV13,TRBJ2-2,many,CASSLVDGNTGELFF,TGTGCCAGCAGCTTAGTGGACGGGAACACCGGGGAGCTGTTTTTT
.,TRBV7-8,TRBJ2-7,many,CASSYTYEQYF,TGTGCCAGCAGCTACACCTACGAGCAGTACTTC
.,TRBV6-5,TRBJ2-7,.,CACSLGDPPYEQYF,TGTGCCTGCAGTTTGGGGGACCCCCCCTACGAGCAGTACTTC
.,TRBV7-8,TRBJ2-7,many,CASSTRTGTYEQYF,TGTGCCAGCAGCACAAGGACTGGTACCTACGAGCAGTACTTC
TRBD2,TRBV13,TRBJ2-7,many,CASSLRTSGSLAYEQYF,TGTGCCAGCAGCTTACGGACTAGCGGGTCCCTGGCCTACGAGCAGTACTTC
TRBD1,TRBV6-5,TRBJ2-2,many,CASSYPGQGFGELFF,TGTGCCAGCAGTTACCCGGGACAGGGGTTCGGGGAGCTGTTTTTT
TRBD1,TRBV12-3/TRBV12-4,TRBJ2-2,many,CASSRDRHTGELFF,TGTGCCAGCAGTCGGGACAGACACACCGGGGAGCTGTTTTTT
.,TRBV30,TRBJ1-5,many,CAWSPRADF,TGTGCCTGGAGCCCTAGGGCGGATTTT
.,TRBV19,TRBJ2-4,many,CASSRWATGFKNIQYF,TGTGCCAGTAGTAGGTGGGCAACAGGGTTCAAAAACATTCAGTACTTC
.,TRBV19,TRBJ2-7,many,CASSIGSVSEQYF,TGTGCCAGTAGTATAGGGAGCGTCAGCGAGCAGTACTTC
TRBD1,TRBV6-5,TRBJ2-7,many,CASSSSGTVLYEQYF,TGTGCCAGCAGTTCCTCCGGGACAGTACTATACGAGCAGTACTTC
.,TRBV7-9,TRBJ1-2,.,CASRSGQETYGYTF,TGTGCCAGCAGATCCGGCCAGGAGACATATGGCTACACCTTC
TRBD2,TRBV5-1,TRBJ2-4,few,CASSEGLAGGLRSKNIQYF,TGCGCCAGCAGCGAGGGACTAGCGGGAGGGCTGAGGTCCAAAAACATTCAGTACTTC
.,TRBV6-2/TRBV6-3,TRBJ2-2,many,CASSYVAGELFF,TGTGCCAGCAGTTACGTCGCCGGGGAGCTGTTTTTT
TRBD1,TRBV12-3/TRBV12-4,TRBJ1-2,many,CASSDRGLYGYTF,TGTGCCAGCAGCGACAGGGGGCTCTATGGCTACACCTTC
TRBD1,TRBV28,TRBJ2-5,many,CASRKTGGQETQYF,TGTGCCAGCCGTAAAACAGGGGGGCAAGAGACCCAGTACTTC
TRBD1,TRBV6-1,TRBJ1-6,.,CATRGTDNSPLHF,TGTGCCACCAGGGGGACAGATAATTCACCCCTCCACTTT
.,TRBV28,TRBJ2-7,many,CASRPTGPYEQYF,TGTGCCAGCCGACCGACCGGACCCTACGAGCAGTACTTC
TRBD2,TRBV15,TRBJ2-4,.,CATSRVVELAGNIQYF,TGTGCCACCAGCAGAGTAGTGGAGCTAGCGGGTAACATTCAGTACTTC
.,TRBV29-1,TRBJ1-5,many,CSVQTSTNQPQHF,TGCAGCGTTCAAACCTCTACTAATCAGCCCCAGCATTTT
.,TRBV12-3/TRBV12-4,TRBJ2-7,many,CASSNFLYEQYF,TGTGCCAGCAGCAACTTCTTATACGAGCAGTACTTC
TRBD1,TRBV2,TRBJ2-7,many,CASIITGGSYEQYF,TGTGCCAGCATTATTACAGGGGGCTCCTACGAGCAGTACTTC
TRBD2,TRBV6-2/TRBV6-3,TRBJ2-5,many,CASSLAGVPYQETQYF,TGTGCCAGCAGTCTAGCGGGGGTCCCTTACCAAGAGACCCAGTACTTC
.,TRBV11-2,TRBJ1-5,many,CASSLSISNQPQHF,TGTGCCAGCAGCTTATCCATAAGCAATCAGCCCCAGCATTTT
.,TRBV28,TRBJ2-5,few,CASSPSIQETQYF,TGTGCCAGCAGCCCGTCCATCCAAGAGACCCAGTACTTC